Given below is one T cell receptor beta chain in context. CDR3 length: 15 residues. With 0 bases removed from V and 8 bases from J, the gap between germline ends came to 12 bases. Germline V gives CDR1 SGDLS, CDR2 YYNGEE. Researchers made TCR beta libraries by using iRepertoire HTBI primers and running Arm-PCR on CDR3 regions. TCRdb re-called the multiplex PCR reads through MiXCR, storing one row per CDR3 protein. Among 420,000 or so distinct CDR3 sequences listed, 15% to 20% were seen once. As to time point: newly diagnosed GD, antithyroid drugs for less than 3 months. Extracted RNA from PBMCs served as the source of the TCR library. This specimen comes from a study of regulatory T cells in long-lasting Graves disease. The data also belong to a second study, concerning T cells in Graves' hyperthyroidism and ophthalmopathy.

Sequences were derived from peripheral blood mononuclear cells (PBMCs), sampled at new diagnosis, from a patient treated with antithyroid drugs. This sequence was found in a woman between 18 and 29 years old with Graves disease. The rearrangement links TRBV9 to TRBJ1-6; weak D call: TRBD1 (5 bases). CDR3 region: CASSVGEQDYSPLHF. DNA of the CDR3: TGTGCCAGCAGCGTAGGGGAACAGGATTATTCACCCCTCCACTTT.